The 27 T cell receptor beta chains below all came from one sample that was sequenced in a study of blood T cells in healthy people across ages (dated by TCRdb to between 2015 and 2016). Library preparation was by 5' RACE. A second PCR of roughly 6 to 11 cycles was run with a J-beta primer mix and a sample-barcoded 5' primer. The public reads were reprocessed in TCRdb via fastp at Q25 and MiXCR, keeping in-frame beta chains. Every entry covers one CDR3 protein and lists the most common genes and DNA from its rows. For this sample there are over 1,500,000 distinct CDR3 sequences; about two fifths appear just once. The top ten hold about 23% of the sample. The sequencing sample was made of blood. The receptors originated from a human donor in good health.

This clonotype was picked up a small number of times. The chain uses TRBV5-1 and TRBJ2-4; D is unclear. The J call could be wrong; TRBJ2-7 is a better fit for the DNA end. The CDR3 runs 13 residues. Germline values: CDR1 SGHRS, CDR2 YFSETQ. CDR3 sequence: CASSKSGLDEQYF. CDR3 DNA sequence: TGCGCCAGCAGCAAATCTGGTCTCGACGAGCAGTACTTC.

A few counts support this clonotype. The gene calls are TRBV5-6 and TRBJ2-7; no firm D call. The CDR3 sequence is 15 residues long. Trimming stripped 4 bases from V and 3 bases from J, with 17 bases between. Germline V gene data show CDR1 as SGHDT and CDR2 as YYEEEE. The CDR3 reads CASSRGRVSVYEQYF. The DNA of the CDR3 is TGTGCCAGCAGCCGTGGTCGGGTATCTGTCTACGAGCAGTACTTC.

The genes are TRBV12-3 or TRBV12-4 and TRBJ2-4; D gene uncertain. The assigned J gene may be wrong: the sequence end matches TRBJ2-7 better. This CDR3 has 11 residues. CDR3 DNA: TGTGCCAGACCGGGCCCCTACGAGCAGTACTTC. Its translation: CARPGPYEQYF.

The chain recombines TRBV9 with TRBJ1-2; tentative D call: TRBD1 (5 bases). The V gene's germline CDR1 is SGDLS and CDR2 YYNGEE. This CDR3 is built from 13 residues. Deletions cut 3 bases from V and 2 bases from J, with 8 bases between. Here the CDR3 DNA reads TGTGCCAGCAGCGCCCGGGGGAACTATGGCTACACCTTC. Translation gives CASSARGNYGYTF. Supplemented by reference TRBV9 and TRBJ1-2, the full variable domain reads DSGVTQTPKHLITATGQRVTLRCSPRSGDLSVYWYQQSLDQGLQFLIQYYNGEERAKGNILERFSAQQFPDLHSELNLSSLELGDSALYFCASSARGNYGYTFGSGTRLTVV.

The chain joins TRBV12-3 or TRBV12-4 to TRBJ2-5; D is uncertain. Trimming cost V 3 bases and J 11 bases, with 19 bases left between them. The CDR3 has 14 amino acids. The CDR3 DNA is TGTGCCAGCAGTTTTATGAGCTCCTACAGTGAGCAGTACTTC. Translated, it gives CASSFMSSYSEQYF.

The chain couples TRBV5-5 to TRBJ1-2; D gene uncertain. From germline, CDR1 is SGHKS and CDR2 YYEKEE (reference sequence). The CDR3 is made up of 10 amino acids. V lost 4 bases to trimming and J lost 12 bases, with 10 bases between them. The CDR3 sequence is CASSNTPHTF. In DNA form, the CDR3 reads TGTGCCAGCAGCAATACGCCACACACCTTC.

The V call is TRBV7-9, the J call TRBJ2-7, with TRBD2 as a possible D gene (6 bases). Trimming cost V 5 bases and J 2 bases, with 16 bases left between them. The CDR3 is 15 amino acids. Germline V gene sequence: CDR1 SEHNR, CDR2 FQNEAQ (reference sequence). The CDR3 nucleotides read TGTGCCAGCAGCCTCGCTAGCGCTATCACCTACGAGCAGTACTTC. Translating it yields CASSLASAITYEQYF.

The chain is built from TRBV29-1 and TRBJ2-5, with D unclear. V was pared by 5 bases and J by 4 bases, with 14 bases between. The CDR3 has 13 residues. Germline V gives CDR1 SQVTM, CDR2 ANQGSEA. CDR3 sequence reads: CSVTTGVGETQYF. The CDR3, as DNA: TGCAGCGTTACGACTGGGGTGGGAGAGACCCAGTACTTC. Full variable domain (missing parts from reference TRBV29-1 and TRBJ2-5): SAVISQKPSRDICQRGTSLTIQCQVDSQVTMMFWYRQQPGQSLTLIATANQGSEATYESGFVIDKFPISRPNLTFSTLTVSNMSPEDSSIYLCSVTTGVGETQYFGPGTRLLVL.

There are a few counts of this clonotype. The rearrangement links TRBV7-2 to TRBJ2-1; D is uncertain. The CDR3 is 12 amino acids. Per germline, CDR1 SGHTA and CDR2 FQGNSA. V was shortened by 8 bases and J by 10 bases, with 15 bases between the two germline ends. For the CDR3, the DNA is TGTGCCAGCGCTTACGACCCCTACGAGCAGTTCTTC. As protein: CASAYDPYEQFF.

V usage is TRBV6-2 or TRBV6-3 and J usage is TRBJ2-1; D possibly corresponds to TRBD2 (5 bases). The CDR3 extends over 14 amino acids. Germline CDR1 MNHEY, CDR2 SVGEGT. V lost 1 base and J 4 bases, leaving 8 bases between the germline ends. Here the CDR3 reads CASSYLLEYNEQFF. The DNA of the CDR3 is TGTGCCAGCAGTTACTTACTAGAGTACAATGAGCAGTTCTTC.

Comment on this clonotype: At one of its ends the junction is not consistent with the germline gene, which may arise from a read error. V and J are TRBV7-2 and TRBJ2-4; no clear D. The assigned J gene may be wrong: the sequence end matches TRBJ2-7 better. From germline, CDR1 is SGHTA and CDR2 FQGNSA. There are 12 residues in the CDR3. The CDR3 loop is CACSLDGYEQYF. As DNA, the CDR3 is TGTGCCTGCAGTTTGGACGGATACGAGCAGTACTTC.

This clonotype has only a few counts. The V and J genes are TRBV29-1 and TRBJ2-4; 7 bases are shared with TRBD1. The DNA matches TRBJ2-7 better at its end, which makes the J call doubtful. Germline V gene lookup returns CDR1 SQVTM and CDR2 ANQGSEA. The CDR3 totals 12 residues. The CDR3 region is CSVVTGVYEQYF. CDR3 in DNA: TGCAGCGTTGTTACAGGGGTTTACGAGCAGTACTTC.

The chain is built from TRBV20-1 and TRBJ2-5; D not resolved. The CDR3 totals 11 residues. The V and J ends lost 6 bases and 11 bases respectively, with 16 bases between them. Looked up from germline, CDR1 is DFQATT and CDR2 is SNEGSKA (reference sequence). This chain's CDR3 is CSAAFSYGQYF. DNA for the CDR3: TGCAGTGCCGCTTTCTCCTACGGGCAGTACTTC.

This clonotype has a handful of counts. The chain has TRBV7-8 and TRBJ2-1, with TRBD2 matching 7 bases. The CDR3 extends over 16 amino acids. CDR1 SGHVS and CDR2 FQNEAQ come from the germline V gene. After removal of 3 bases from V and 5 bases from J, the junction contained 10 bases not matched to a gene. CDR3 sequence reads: CASSFQQRGAHNEQFF. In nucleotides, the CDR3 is TGTGCCAGCAGCTTCCAGCAGCGGGGAGCTCACAATGAGCAGTTCTTC.

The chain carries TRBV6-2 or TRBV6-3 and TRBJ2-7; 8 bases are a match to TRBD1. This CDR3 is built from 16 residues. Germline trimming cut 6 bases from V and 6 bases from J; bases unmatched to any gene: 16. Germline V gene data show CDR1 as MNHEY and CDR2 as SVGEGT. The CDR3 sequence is CASSPILGQGRSEQYF. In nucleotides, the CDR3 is TGTGCCAGCAGCCCTATCTTAGGACAGGGCCGAAGCGAGCAGTACTTC.

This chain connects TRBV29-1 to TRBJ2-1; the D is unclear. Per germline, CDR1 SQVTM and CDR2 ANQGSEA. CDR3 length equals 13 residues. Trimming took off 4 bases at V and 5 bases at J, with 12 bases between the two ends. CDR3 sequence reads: CSVGPRINNEQFF. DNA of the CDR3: TGCAGCGTTGGGCCTCGAATCAACAATGAGCAGTTCTTC.

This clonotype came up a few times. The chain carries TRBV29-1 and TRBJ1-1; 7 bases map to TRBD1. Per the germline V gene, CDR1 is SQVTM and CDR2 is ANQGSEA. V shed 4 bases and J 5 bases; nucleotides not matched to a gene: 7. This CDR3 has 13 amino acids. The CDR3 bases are TGCAGCGTTGGACCAACAGGGGATACTGAAGCTTTCTTT. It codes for CSVGPTGDTEAFF.

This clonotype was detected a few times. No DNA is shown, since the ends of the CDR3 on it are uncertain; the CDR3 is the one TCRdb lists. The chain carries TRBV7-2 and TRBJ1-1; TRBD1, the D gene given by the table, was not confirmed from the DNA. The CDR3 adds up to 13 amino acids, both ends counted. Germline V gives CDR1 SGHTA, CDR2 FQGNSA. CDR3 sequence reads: CASSLVGTGITFF.

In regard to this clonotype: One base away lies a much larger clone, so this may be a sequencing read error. CDR3 loop: CSVEMSGGPYEQYF. The CDR3 nucleotides read TGCAGCGTTGAAATGTCGGGGGGTCCCTACGAGCAGTACTTC. The chain couples TRBV29-1 to TRBJ2-7, with 7 bases identical to TRBD2. V lost 2 bases, J lost 2 bases, and 6 bases stayed unmatched. The germline gives CDR1 SQVTM, CDR2 ANQGSEA. CDR3 length equals 14 residues.

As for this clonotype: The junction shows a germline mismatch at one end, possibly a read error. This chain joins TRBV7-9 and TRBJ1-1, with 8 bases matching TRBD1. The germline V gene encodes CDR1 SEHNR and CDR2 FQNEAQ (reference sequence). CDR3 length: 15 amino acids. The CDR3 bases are TGTGCCAGCAGCTTAGAACAGGGGGTCTACACTGAGGCTTTCTTT. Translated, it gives CASSLEQGVYTEAFF.

The CDR3 is CASSQERGRGDGYTF. The CDR3 DNA reads as TGTGCCAGCAGCCAAGAGAGGGGGCGCGGGGATGGCTACACCTTC. The chain employs TRBV3-1 and TRBJ1-2, with TRBD1 identical over 7 bases. The CDR3 is 15 residues long. J was trimmed by 6 bases and V by 0 bases; bases with no gene match: 7. Germline V lookup: CDR1 LGHDT, CDR2 YNNKEL (reference sequence).

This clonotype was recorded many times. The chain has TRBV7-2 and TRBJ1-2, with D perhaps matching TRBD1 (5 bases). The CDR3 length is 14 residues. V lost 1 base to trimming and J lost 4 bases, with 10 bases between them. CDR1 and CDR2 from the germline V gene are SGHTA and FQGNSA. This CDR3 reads CASSLGGGGYGYTF. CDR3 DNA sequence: TGTGCCAGCAGCTTAGGGGGGGGTGGCTATGGCTACACCTTC.

The CDR3, as DNA: TGTGCCATAAAGCAGGGGGCTGGGGCCAACGTCCTGACTTTC. This gives the protein CAIKQGAGANVLTF. The rearrangement links TRBV7-3 to TRBJ2-6; TRBD1 agrees at 7 bases. Trimming removed 10 bases from V and 2 bases from J; junction bases left unmatched: 5. Looked up from germline, CDR1 is SGHTA and CDR2 is FQGTGA. The CDR3 contains 14 residues.

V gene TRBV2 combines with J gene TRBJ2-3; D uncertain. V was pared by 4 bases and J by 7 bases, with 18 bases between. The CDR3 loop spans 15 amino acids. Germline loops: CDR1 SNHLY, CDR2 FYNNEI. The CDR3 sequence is CASSGLVDGRNTQYF. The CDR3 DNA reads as TGTGCCAGCAGTGGGCTAGTCGATGGAAGAAATACGCAGTATTTT.

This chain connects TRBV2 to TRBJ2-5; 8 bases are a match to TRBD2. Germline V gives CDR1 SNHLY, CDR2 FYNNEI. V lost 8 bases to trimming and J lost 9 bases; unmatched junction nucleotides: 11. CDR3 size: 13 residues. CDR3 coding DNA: TGTGCCAGCGTGAGCGGGGGACCACGGGCCCAGTACTTC. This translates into CASVSGGPRAQYF.

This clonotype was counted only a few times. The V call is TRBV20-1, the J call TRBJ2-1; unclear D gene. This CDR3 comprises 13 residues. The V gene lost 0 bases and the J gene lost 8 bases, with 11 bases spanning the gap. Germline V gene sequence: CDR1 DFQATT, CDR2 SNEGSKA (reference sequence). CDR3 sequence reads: CSARDALRDEQFF. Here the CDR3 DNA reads TGCAGTGCTAGAGATGCCCTTCGTGATGAGCAGTTCTTC.

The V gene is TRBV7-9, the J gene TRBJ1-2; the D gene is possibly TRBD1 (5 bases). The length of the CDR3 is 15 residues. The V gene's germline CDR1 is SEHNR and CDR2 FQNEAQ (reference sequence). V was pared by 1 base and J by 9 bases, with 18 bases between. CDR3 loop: CASSLGEGRLWSYTF. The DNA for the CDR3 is TGTGCCAGCAGCTTAGGGGAGGGGAGACTATGGAGCTACACCTTC.